This TCR beta chain was obtained from a study of radiotherapy plus CTLA-4 blockade in lung cancer. Germline CDR1 SEHNR, CDR2 FQNEAQ (reference sequence). The CDR3 extends over 15 amino acids. Some clones are missing from TCRdb's copy, which holds only in-frame ones; the method was immunoSEQ multiplex PCR. The sample lists roughly 68,000 clones; approximately 80% were seen once. The TCR was taken from a human donor with non-small cell lung cancer who had a complete response to radiotherapy plus ipilimumab. The sequences come from peripheral blood, collected from a patient treated with radiotherapy plus ipilimumab. V and J are TRBV7-9 and TRBJ2-5; tentative D call: TRBD1 (6 bases). The closer fit of TRBJ2-7 to the DNA end suggests the J call may be wrong. The CDR3 is CASRTGTDSAYEQYF. Here the CDR3 DNA reads TGTGCCAGCAGGACAGGCACAGACAGCGCCTACGAGCAGTACTTC.